Each of the 5 T cell receptor beta chains below was sequenced from the same sample in a study of blood T cell repertoires in COVID-19. Profiled with immunoSEQ multiplex PCR; TCRdb holds only in-frame clones, not every one. The sample shows roughly 370,000 clones, 87% of them seen only once. The specimen sequenced was PBMCs or T cells enriched from blood (not recorded which). These receptors originate from a woman between 45 and 65 years old who had recovered from COVID-19.

This CDR3 reads CASSGDRGYQPQHF. The CDR3 DNA sequence: TGTGCCAGCTCTGGCGACAGGGGTTACCAGCCCCAGCATTTT. The J gene is TRBJ1-5, the V gene TRBV18, with TRBD1 matching 8 bases. V dropped 6 bases and J dropped 7; count of bases not matched to a gene: 8. Germline assignment: CDR1 KGHSH and CDR2 LQKENI. The CDR3 contains 14 residues.

Only a few counts were recorded for this clone. The chain uses TRBV4-1 and TRBJ2-3, with D possibly TRBD2 on 6 matching bases. Deletions cut 0 bases from V and 2 bases from J, with 18 bases between. The CDR3 totals 18 residues. Per the germline V gene, CDR1 is MGHRA and CDR2 is YSYEKL. The CDR3 nucleotides read TGCGCCAGCAGCCAAGAAGAAGGCGGGATGGGATTCACAGATACGCAGTATTTT. Protein: CASSQEEGGMGFTDTQYF.

This sequence joins TRBV30 and TRBJ1-1; possibly TRBD1 for D (6 bases). Germline loops: CDR1 GTSNPN, CDR2 SVGIG (reference sequence). Trimming removed 3 bases at V and 5 bases at J, with 13 bases between. The CDR3 runs 13 residues. This CDR3 is CAWSHVGGTEAFF. The CDR3 coding sequence is TGTGCCTGGAGCCATGTAGGGGGTACTGAAGCTTTCTTT.

Comments on this clone: Other DNA sequences within the sample encode an identical CDR3. The gene calls are TRBV28 and TRBJ1-2; D gene uncertain. Germline-derived CDR1 and CDR2 are MDHEN and SYDVKM. CDR3 length equals 14 residues. V shed 4 bases and J shed 4 bases, with 13 bases lying between them. This chain's CDR3 is CASSSPGGSYGYTF. The CDR3 nucleotides read TGTGCCAGCAGTTCCCCAGGAGGGTCCTATGGCTACACCTTC.

The V call is TRBV18, the J call TRBJ1-1; 12 bases map to TRBD1. This CDR3 has 16 residues. The V segment lost 6 bases and the J segment 0 bases; nucleotides outside the gene matches: 5. Germline-derived CDR1 and CDR2 are KGHSH and LQKENI. CDR3 DNA: TGTGCCAGCTCTCGGGGGACAGGGGGCCTGAACACTGAAGCTTTCTTT. Amino acid sequence: CASSRGTGGLNTEAFF. The entire variable domain, with the rest obtained from reference TRBV18 and TRBJ1-1, is as follows: NAGVMQNPRHLVRRRGQEARLRCSPMKGHSHVYWYRQLPEEGLKFMVYLQKENIIDESGMPKERFSAEFPKEGPSILRIQQVVRGDSAAYFCASSRGTGGLNTEAFFGQGTRLTVV.